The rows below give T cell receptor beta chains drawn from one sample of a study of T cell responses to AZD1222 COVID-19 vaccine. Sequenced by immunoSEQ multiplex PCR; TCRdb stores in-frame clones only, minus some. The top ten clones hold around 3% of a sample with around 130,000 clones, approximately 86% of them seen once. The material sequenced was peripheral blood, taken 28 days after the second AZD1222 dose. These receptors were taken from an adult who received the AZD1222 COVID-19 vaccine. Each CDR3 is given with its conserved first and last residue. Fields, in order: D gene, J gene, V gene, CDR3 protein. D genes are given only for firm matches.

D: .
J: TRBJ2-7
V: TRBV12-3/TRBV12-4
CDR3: CASRSGQFDEQYF

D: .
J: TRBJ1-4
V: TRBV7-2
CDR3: CASSRQNEKLFF

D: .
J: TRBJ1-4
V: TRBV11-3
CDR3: CASGSQGKEKLFF

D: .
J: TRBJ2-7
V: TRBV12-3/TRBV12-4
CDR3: CASSLERVYEQYF

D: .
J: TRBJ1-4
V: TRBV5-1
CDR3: CASNIMGGLNEKLFF

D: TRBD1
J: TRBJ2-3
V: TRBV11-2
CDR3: CASSLRGQGRYTDTQYF

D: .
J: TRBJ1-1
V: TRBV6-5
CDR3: CASMEGLNTEAFF

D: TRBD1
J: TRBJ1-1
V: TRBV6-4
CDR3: CASRGQVNTEAFF

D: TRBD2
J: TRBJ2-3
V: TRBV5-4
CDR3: CASSPASGVPDTQYF

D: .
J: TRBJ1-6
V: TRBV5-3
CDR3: CARSLAGRASYNSPLHF

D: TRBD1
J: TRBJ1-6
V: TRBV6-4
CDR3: CASSAGTGNNSPLHF

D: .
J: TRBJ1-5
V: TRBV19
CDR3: CASSIALNQPQHF

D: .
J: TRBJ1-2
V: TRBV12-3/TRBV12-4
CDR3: CATRGYGYTF

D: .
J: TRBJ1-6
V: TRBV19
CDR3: CASSMAYNSPLHF

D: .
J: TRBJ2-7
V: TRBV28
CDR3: CASTLFGDRTYEQYF

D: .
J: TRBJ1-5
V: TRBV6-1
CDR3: CASSERGWPELGRAQHF

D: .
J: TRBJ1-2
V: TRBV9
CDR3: CASSSPTGRYGYTF

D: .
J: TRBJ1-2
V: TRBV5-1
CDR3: CASSPGAGQGYTF

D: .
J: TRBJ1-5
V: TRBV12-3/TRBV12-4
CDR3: CASSFGGNQPQHF

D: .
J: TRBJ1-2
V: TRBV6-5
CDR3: CASTLLQGSGGYTF

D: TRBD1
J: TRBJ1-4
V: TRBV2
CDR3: CASSGTGGDEKLFF

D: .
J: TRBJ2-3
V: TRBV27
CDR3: CASSSTDTQYF

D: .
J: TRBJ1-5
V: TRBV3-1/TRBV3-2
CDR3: CASSQGAGENQPQHF

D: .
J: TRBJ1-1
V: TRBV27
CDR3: CASSSFGANTEAFF

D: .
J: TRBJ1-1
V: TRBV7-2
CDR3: CASSFGWSSTEAFF

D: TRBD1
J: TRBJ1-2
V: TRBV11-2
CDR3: CASSWTGDGYTF

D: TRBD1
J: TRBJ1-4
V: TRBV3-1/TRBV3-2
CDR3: CASSQDGTGGEKLFF

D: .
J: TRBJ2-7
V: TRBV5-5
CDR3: CASSGPYEQYF

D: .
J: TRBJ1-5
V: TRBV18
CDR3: CASSRDGSNQPQHF

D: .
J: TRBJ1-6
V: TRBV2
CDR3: CASSRGGWSSYNSPLHF

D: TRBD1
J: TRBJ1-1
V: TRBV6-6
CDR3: CASSPQGAGTEAFF

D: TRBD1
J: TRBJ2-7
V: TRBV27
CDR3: CASRPGQGAHEQYF

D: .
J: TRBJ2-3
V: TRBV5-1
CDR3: CASSLALGRDTQYF

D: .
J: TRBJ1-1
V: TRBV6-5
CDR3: CASSSIQGPEAFF

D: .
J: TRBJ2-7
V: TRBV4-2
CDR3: CASSPGRGAGEQYF

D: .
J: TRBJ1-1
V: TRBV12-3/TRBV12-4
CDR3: CASRLGGTEAFF

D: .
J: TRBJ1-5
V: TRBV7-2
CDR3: CASSPSRGVGNQPQHF

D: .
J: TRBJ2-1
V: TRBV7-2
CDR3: CASSAGANNEQFF

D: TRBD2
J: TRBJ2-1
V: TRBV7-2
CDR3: CASRGSTGGTYNEQFF

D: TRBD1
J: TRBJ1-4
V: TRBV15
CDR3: CATSRAGTGGEKLFF

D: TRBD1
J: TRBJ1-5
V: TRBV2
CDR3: CASTLTRTGGQPQHF

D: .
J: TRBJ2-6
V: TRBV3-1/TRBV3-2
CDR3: CASSQETESGANVLTF

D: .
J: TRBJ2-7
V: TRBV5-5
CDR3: CASQVYLSSYEQYF

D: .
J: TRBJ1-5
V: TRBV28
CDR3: CASSRSVNQPQHF

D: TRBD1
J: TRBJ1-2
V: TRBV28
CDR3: CASSSGGYGYTF

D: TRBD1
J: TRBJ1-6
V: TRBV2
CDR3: CASRGDRLNNSPLHF

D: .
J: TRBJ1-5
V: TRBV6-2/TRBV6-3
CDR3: CASSGLGQPQHF

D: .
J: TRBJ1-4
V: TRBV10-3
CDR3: CAIRGQGINEKLFF

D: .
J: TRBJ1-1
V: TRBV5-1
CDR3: CATTEGGTEAFF

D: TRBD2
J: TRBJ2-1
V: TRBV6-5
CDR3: CASSKLGGKYNEQFF

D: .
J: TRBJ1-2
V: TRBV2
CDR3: CASSGGLSYGYTF

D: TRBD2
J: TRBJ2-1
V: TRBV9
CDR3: CASSVPWTSGGRGQSEQFF

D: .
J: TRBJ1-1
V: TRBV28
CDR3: CASNGDISTEAFF

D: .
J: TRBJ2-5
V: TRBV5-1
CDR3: CASSLAETADGETQYF

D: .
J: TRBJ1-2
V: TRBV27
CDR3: CASSLSGSPNYGYTF